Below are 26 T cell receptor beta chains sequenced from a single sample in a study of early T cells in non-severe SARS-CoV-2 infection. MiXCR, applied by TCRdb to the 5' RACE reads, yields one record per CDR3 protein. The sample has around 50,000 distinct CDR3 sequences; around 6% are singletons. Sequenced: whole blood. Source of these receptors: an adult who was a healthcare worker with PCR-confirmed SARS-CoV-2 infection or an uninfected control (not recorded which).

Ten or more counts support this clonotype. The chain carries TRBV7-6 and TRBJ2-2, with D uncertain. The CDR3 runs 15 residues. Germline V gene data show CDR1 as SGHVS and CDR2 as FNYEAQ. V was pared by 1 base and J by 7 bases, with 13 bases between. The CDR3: CASSLVLPPGGELFF. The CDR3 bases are TGTGCCAGCAGCTTAGTGCTCCCCCCAGGCGGGGAGCTGTTTTTT.

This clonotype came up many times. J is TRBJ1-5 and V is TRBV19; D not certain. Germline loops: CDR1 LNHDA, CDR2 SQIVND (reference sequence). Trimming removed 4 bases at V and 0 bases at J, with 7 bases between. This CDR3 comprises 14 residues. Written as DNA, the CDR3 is TGTGCCAGTAGTACGGAGGGTAGCAATCAGCCCCAGCATTTT. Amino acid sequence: CASSTEGSNQPQHF.

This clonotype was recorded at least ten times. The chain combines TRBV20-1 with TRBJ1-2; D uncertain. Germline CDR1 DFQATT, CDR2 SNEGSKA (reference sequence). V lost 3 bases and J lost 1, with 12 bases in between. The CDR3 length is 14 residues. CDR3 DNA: TGCAGTGCTAGTGGCAATGTTATTAACTATGGCTACACCTTC. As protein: CSASGNVINYGYTF.

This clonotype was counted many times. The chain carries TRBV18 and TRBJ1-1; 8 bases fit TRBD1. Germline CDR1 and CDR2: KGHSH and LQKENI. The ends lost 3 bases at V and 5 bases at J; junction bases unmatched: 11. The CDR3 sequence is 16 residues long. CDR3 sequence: CASSPTGTGRGTEAFF. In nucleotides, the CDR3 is TGTGCCAGCTCACCCACCGGGACAGGACGTGGGACTGAAGCTTTCTTT.

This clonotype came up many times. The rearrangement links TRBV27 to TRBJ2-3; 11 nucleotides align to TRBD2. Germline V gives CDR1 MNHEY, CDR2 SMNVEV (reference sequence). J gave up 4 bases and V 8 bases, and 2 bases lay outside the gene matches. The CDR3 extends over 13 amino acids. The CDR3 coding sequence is TGTGCCAGCTTTAGCGGGGGGGCAGATACGCAGTATTTT. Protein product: CASFSGGADTQYF.

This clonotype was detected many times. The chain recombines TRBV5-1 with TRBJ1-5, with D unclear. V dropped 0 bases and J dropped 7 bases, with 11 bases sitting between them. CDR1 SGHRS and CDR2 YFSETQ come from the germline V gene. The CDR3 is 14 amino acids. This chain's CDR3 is CASSLAGSGQPQHF. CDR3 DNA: TGCGCCAGCAGCTTGGCGGGGTCCGGGCAGCCCCAGCATTTT.

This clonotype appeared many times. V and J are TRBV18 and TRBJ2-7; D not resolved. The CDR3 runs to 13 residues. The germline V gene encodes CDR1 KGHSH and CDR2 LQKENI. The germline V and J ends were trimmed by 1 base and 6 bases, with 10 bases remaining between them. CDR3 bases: TGTGCCAGCTCACCACAGGGCAGAGGCGAGCAGTACTTC. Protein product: CASSPQGRGEQYF.

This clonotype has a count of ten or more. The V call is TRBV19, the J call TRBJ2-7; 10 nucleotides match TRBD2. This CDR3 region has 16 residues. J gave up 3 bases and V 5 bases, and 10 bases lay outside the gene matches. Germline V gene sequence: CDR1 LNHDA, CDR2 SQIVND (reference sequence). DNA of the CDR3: TGTGCCAGTAGTCCGAACGGAGCGGGAGGGGTCTACGAGCAGTACTTC. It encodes CASSPNGAGGVYEQYF. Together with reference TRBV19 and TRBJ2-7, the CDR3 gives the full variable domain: DGGITQSPKYLFRKEGQNVTLSCEQNLNHDAMYWYRQDPGQGLRLIYYSQIVNDFQKGDIAEGYSVSREKKESFPLTVTSAQKNPTAFYLCASSPNGAGGVYEQYFGPGTRLTVT.

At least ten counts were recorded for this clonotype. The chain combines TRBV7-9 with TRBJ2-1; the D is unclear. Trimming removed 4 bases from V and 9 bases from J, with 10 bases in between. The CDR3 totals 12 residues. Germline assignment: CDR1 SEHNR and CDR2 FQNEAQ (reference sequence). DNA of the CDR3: TGTGCCAGCAGCTGGGTGACGGGTGAGCAGTTCTTC. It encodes CASSWVTGEQFF.

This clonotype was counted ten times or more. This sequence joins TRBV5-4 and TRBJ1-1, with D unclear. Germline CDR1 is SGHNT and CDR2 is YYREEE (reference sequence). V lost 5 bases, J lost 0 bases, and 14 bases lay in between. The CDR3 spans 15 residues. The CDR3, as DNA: TGTGCCAGCAGTGCCCCCCCGGGCATGAACACTGAAGCTTTCTTT. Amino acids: CASSAPPGMNTEAFF.

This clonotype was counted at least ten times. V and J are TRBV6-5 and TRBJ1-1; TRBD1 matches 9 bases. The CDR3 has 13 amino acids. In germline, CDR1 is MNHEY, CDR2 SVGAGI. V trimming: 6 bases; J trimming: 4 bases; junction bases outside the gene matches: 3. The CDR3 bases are TGTGCCAGCAGGGGACAGGGAGGCACTGAAGCTTTCTTT. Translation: CASRGQGGTEAFF.

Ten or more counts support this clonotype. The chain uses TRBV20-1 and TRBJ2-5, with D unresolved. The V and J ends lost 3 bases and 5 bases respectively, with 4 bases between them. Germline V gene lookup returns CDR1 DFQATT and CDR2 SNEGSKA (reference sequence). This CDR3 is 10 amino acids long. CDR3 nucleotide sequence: TGCAGTGCTAGTCTGGAGACCCAGTACTTC. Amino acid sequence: CSASLETQYF.

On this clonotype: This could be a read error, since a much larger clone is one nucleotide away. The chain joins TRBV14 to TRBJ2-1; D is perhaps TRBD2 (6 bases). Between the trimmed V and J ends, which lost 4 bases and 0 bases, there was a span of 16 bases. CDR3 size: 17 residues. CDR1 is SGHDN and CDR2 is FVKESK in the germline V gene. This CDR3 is CASSLLASESSYNEQFF. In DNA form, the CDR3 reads TGTGCCAGCAGCCTACTGGCTAGCGAGAGCTCCTACAATGAGCAGTTCTTC.

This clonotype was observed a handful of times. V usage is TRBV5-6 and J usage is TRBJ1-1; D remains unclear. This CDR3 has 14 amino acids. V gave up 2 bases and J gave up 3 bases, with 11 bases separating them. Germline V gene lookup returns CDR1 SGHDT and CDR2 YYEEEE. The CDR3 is CASSFGSLDTEAFF. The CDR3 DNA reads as TGTGCCAGCAGCTTCGGCTCTTTGGACACTGAAGCTTTCTTT.

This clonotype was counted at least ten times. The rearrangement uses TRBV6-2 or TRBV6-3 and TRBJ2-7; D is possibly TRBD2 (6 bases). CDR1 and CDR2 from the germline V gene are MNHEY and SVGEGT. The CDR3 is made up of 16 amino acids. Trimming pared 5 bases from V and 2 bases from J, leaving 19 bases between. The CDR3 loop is CASSRGERTVPYEQYF. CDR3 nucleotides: TGTGCCAGCAGTCGCGGGGAACGAACAGTCCCCTACGAGCAGTACTTC.

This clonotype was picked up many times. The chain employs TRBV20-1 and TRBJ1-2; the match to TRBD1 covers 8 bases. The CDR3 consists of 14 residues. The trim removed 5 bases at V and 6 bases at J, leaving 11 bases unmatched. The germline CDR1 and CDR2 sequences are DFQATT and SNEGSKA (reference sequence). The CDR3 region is CSAPPLDRGHGYTF. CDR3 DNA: TGCAGTGCTCCCCCGTTAGACAGGGGCCATGGCTACACCTTC.

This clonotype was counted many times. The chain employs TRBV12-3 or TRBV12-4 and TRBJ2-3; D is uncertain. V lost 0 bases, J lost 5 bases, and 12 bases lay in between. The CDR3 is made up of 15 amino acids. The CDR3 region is CASSLALVEIDTQYF. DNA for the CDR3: TGTGCCAGCAGTTTAGCGCTCGTTGAAATAGATACGCAGTATTTT.

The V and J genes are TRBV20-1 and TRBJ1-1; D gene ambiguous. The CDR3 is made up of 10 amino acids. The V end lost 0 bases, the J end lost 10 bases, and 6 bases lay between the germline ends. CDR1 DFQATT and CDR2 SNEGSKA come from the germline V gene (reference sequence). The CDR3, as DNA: TGCAGTGCTAGAGAGGTGCGAGCTTTCTTT. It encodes CSAREVRAFF.

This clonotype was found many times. The CDR3 DNA sequence: TGTGCCAGCTCACCGTGGGGACAGTTAAACACTGAAGCTTTCTTT. This encodes CASSPWGQLNTEAFF. The chain employs TRBV18 and TRBJ1-1, with 7 bases aligning to TRBD1. V dropped 3 bases and J dropped 2; count of bases not matched to a gene: 6. This CDR3 contains 15 residues. In germline, CDR1 is KGHSH, CDR2 LQKENI.

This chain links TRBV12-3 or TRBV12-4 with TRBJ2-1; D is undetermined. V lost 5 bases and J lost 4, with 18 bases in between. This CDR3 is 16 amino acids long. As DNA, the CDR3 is TGTGCCAGCAGTCCGCGGCCTGGGAACGGGTACAATGAGCAGTTCTTC. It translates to CASSPRPGNGYNEQFF.

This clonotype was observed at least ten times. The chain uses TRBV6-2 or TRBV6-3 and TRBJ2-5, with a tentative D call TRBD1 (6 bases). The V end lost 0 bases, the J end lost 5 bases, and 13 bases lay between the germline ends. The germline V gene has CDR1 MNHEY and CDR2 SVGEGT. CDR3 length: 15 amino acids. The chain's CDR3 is CASSYSITGRETQYF. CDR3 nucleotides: TGTGCCAGCAGTTACTCGATTACAGGGCGGGAGACCCAGTACTTC.

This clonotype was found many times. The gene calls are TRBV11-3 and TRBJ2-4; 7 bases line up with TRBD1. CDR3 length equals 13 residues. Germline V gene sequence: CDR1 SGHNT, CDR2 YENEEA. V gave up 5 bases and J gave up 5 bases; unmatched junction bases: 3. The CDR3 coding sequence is TGTGCCAGCAGCAACAGGGGCCAAAACATTCAGTACTTC. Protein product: CASSNRGQNIQYF.

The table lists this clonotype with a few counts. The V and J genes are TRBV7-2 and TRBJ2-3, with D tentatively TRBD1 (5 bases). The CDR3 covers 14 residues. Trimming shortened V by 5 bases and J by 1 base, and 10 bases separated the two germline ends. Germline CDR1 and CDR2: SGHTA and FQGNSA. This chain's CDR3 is CASSNQGGTDTQYF. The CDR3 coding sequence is TGTGCCAGCAGCAACCAGGGCGGCACAGATACGCAGTATTTT.

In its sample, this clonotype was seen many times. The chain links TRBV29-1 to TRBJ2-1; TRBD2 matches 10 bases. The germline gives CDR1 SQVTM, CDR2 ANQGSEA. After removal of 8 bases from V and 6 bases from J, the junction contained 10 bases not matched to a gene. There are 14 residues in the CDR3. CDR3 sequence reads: CSTSQRGGVNEQFF. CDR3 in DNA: TGCAGCACAAGTCAGCGGGGGGGCGTCAATGAGCAGTTCTTC.

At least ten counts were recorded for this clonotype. Here the CDR3 reads CASSEHRLPNEKLFF. The DNA for the CDR3 is TGTGCCAGCAGTGAACACAGGTTACCTAATGAAAAACTGTTTTTT. This chain links TRBV25-1 with TRBJ1-4, with D possibly TRBD1 on 5 matching bases. The CDR3 is made up of 15 amino acids. Trimming cost V 2 bases and J 3 bases, with 10 bases left between them. The germline V gene encodes CDR1 MGHDK and CDR2 SYGVNS.

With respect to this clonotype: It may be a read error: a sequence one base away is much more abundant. For the CDR3, the DNA is TGTGCCAGCAGCCACACTAATGAGCTGTTCTTC. Its protein is CASSHTNELFF. The chain links TRBV7-2 to TRBJ2-1; D gene unclear. This CDR3 is built from 11 residues. CDR1 and CDR2 from the germline V gene are SGHTA and FQGNSA.